This T cell receptor (beta chain) was profiled in a study of T cell responses to AZD1222 COVID-19 vaccine. The CDR3 is made up of 13 amino acids. Germline assignment: CDR1 KGHSH and CDR2 LQKENI. V shed 6 bases and J 5 bases; nucleotides not matched to a gene: 4. Sequencing used immunoSEQ multiplex PCR; TCRdb keeps in-frame clones, though not all of them. The table lists 72,000 or so clones, less than 85% of them singletons. The study's findings and limits: White British ancestry dominated among donors, who included more females, and clonal diversity was possibly underestimated.

About this clone itself: As yet, its antigen is unknown.

The TCR sequence derives from an adult in good health. The rearrangement joins TRBV18 to TRBJ1-5, with 7 bases lining up with TRBD1. The source material was peripheral blood, sampled on day 0 of AZD1222 vaccination. The CDR3 bases are TGTGCCAGCTCCAGGGGGGAGCATCAGCCCCAGCATTTT. Its translation: CASSRGEHQPQHF.